The 15 T cell receptor beta chains presented below share a single source sample, sequenced in a study of lymphopenia after photon versus proton radiotherapy. TCRdb's copy holds only in-frame clones and misses some; the assay was immunoSEQ multiplex PCR. The profile shows some 30,000 clones, roughly 90% of them singletons. The sequences come from peripheral blood, collected from a patient treated with photon-based radiotherapy. The source is a woman in her 50s with pancreatic cancer.

V and J are TRBV7-9 and TRBJ2-1, with D tentatively TRBD2 (5 bases). Between the trimmed V and J ends, which lost 7 bases and 7 bases, there was a span of 14 bases. The germline V gene encodes CDR1 SEHNR and CDR2 FQNEAQ (reference sequence). The CDR3 runs to 13 residues. The CDR3 region is CASTMGGSNEQFF. The CDR3 DNA follows: TGTGCCAGCACTATGGGTGGGAGTAATGAGCAGTTCTTC. Variable domain in full (rest from reference TRBV7-9 and TRBJ2-1): DTGVSQNPRHKITKRGQNVTFRCDPISEHNRLYWYRQTLGQGPEFLTYFQNEAQLEKSRLLSDRFSAERPKGSFSTLEIQRTEQGDSAMYLCASTMGGSNEQFFGPGTRLTVL.

The chain links TRBV28 to TRBJ1-1; 7 bases map to TRBD1. The CDR3 has 13 residues. V lost 5 bases and J lost 3; bases outside the gene matches: 3. The germline V gene encodes CDR1 MDHEN and CDR2 SYDVKM. CDR3 DNA: TGTGCCAGCAGTGTCAGGGGGTACACTGAAGCTTTCTTT. Translation: CASSVRGYTEAFF.

The V call is TRBV14, the J call TRBJ2-7; D unclear. CDR1 and CDR2 from the germline V gene are SGHDN and FVKESK. The CDR3 extends over 12 amino acids. V was shortened by 6 bases and J by 2 bases, with 8 bases between the two germline ends. The CDR3 sequence: CASSPKPYEQYF. DNA of the CDR3: TGTGCCAGCAGTCCGAAACCCTACGAGCAGTACTTC.

The chain is built from TRBV19 and TRBJ2-3; 11 bases match TRBD2. CDR3 size: 16 residues. V lost 4 bases to trimming and J lost 4 bases; unmatched junction nucleotides: 7. The germline V gene has CDR1 LNHDA and CDR2 SQIVND (reference sequence). The CDR3 bases are TGTGCCAGTAGTAGAACTAGCGGGAGTGTAGCAGATACGCAGTATTTT. This codes for CASSRTSGSVADTQYF. The variable domain in full, completed from reference TRBV19 and TRBJ2-3, reads DGGITQSPKYLFRKEGQNVTLSCEQNLNHDAMYWYRQDPGQGLRLIYYSQIVNDFQKGDIAEGYSVSREKKESFPLTVTSAQKNPTAFYLCASSRTSGSVADTQYFGPGTRLTVL.

The gene calls are TRBV15 and TRBJ1-3; 8 bases agree with TRBD1. The CDR3 sequence is 17 residues long. The germline CDR1 and CDR2 sequences are LNHNV and YYDKDF (reference sequence). With 5 bases clipped from V and 4 bases from J, the junction kept 13 bases outside the gene matches. The CDR3 DNA is TGTGCCACCAGCGCGCGACAGGGGTTATCCACCGGAAACACCATATATTTT. It translates to CATSARQGLSTGNTIYF.

This chain uses TRBV19 with TRBJ2-2; 10 bases fit TRBD1. With 5 bases clipped from V and 13 bases from J, the junction kept 7 bases outside the gene matches. This CDR3 has 13 residues. CDR1 is LNHDA, CDR2 SQIVND, per germline (reference sequence). The chain's CDR3 is CASSSRDRGRLFF. In nucleotides, the CDR3 is TGTGCCAGTAGTTCCCGGGACAGGGGTAGGCTGTTTTTT. The whole variable domain, filled in from reference TRBV19 and TRBJ2-2, reads DGGITQSPKYLFRKEGQNVTLSCEQNLNHDAMYWYRQDPGQGLRLIYYSQIVNDFQKGDIAEGYSVSREKKESFPLTVTSAQKNPTAFYLCASSSRDRGRLFFGEGSRLTVL.

Note on this clone: Different DNA sequences within this sample yield the same CDR3. The rearrangement uses TRBV27 and TRBJ1-1, with D uncertain. The length of the CDR3 is 13 residues. Per germline, CDR1 MNHEY and CDR2 SMNVEV (reference sequence). The V end lost 0 bases, the J end lost 8 bases, and 10 bases lay between the germline ends. The CDR3 sequence: CASSLSTWAEAFF. For the CDR3, the DNA is TGTGCCAGCAGTTTATCGACTTGGGCCGAAGCTTTCTTT.

This clone turned up a few times. The chain combines TRBV25-1 with TRBJ1-2, with D uncertain. Trimming removed 10 bases from V and 0 bases from J, with 12 bases in between. Per germline, CDR1 MGHDK and CDR2 SYGVNS. This CDR3 is built from 13 residues. CDR3 amino acids: CATYGTTNYGYTF. The CDR3 bases are TGTGCCACCTATGGAACAACTAACTATGGCTACACCTTC.

The chain employs TRBV9 and TRBJ1-1; no clear D. The CDR3 covers 14 residues. Between the trimmed V and J ends, which lost 0 bases and 1 base, there was a span of 7 bases. CDR1 is SGDLS and CDR2 is YYNGEE in the germline V gene. The chain's CDR3 is CASSVGSGNTEAFF. As DNA, the CDR3 is TGTGCCAGCAGCGTAGGATCAGGGAACACTGAAGCTTTCTTT.

The rearrangement joins TRBV7-6 to TRBJ1-2, with 7 positions matching TRBD1. Germline values: CDR1 SGHVS, CDR2 FNYEAQ. The CDR3 sequence is 15 residues long. Trimming removed 1 base from V and 5 bases from J; junction bases left unmatched: 7. CDR3 region: CASSLEPGQRYGYTF. The CDR3 DNA reads TGTGCCAGCAGCTTAGAGCCGGGACAGAGATATGGCTACACCTTC.

The chain employs TRBV28 and TRBJ1-4; maybe TRBD1 (6 bases). CDR1 MDHEN and CDR2 SYDVKM come from the germline V gene. The CDR3 sequence is 16 residues long. V was shortened by 1 base and J by 8 bases, with 17 bases between the two germline ends. The CDR3 loop reads CASSLYREAGDEKLFF. The CDR3 DNA follows: TGTGCCAGCAGTTTATACCGGGAGGCAGGGGACGAAAAACTGTTTTTT.

V and J are TRBV5-6 and TRBJ1-5; D not resolved. CDR1 is SGHDT, CDR2 YYEEEE, per germline. The CDR3 contains 17 residues. Deletions cut 0 bases from V and 0 bases from J, with 13 bases between. The CDR3, as DNA: TGTGCCAGCAGCTTGGATGGCAGTATCCTTAGCAATCAGCCCCAGCATTTT. This sequence encodes CASSLDGSILSNQPQHF.

Only a few counts were recorded for this clone. The chain has TRBV28 and TRBJ2-1, with 7 bases fitting TRBD2. Germline V CDR1 and CDR2: MDHEN, SYDVKM. The CDR3 runs to 15 residues. Trimming at V came to 2 bases and at J to 1 base, leaving 2 bases not matched to a gene. DNA of the CDR3: TGTGCCAGCAGTTTAGGGAGGGAGTCCTACAATGAGCAGTTCTTC. It codes for CASSLGRESYNEQFF.

The chain employs TRBV9 and TRBJ1-5; no clear D gene. In germline, CDR1 is SGDLS, CDR2 YYNGEE. The V and J ends lost 3 bases and 7 bases respectively, with 17 bases between them. This CDR3 comprises 15 residues. The CDR3 region has the DNA TGTGCCAGCAGCGCTCACATGGGCGGGGAGCAGCCCCAGCATTTT. Its protein product is CASSAHMGGEQPQHF.

V usage is TRBV19 and J usage is TRBJ1-2; D might be TRBD1 (5 bases). The germline gives CDR1 LNHDA, CDR2 SQIVND (reference sequence). Trimming took 6 bases from V and 0 from J, leaving 11 bases between them. CDR3 length equals 14 residues. CDR3 DNA sequence: TGTGCCAGTAGGCTGAGGGGACCTAACTATGGCTACACCTTC. This codes for CASRLRGPNYGYTF.